The sequence of this T cell receptor beta chain was determined in a study of blood T cell repertoires in COVID-19. CDR3 length: 14 amino acids. The V gene's germline CDR1 is MNHNS and CDR2 SASEGT. V shed 1 base and J shed 5 bases, with 11 bases lying between them. Generated by immunoSEQ multiplex PCR, the TCRdb table keeps only in-frame clones and is missing some. The sample records roughly 65,000 clones, about 86% being singletons. Sequenced input: peripheral blood. The receptor was derived from a man in his fifties with acute or convalescent COVID-19. J is TRBJ1-2 and V is TRBV6-1; tentative D call: TRBD1 (5 bases). The DNA for the CDR3 is TGTGCCAGCAGTGAAGTAAGGGGTGGGTATGGCTACACCTTC. It specifies CASSEVRGGYGYTF.